The next 21 T cell receptor beta chains were all read from a single sample in a study of beta chain features in type 1 diabetes. Study-level results: Type 1 diabetes patients showed a moderate but significant shortening of TCRB CDR3s in all four CD4+ subsets.

Every bit of the isolated RNA underwent reverse transcription, so sequencing read expressed TCRB transcripts. Profiling relied on immunoSEQ multiplex PCR, and the TCRdb table lists in-frame clones only, not all of them. The sample records a few hundred thousand clones, 9.6% being singletons. Their antigens remain unidentified. The sequenced sample was central memory CD4+ T cells from blood. These receptors were collected from a man aged 25 to 40 with type 1 diabetes.

V gene TRBV7-9 combines with J gene TRBJ2-4, with a tentative D call TRBD2 (6 bases). The CDR3 sequence is 13 residues long. The V end was cut by 3 bases, the J end by 7 bases, with 10 bases between. CDR1 and CDR2 (germline): SEHNR, FQNEAQ (reference sequence). CDR3 DNA: TGTGCCAGCAGCTTGGGGGGTCCTAACATTCAGTACTTC. It encodes CASSLGGPNIQYF.

This clone came up a few times. Here the CDR3 reads CAALKSAQPFPNEKLFF. Here the CDR3 DNA reads TGTGCCGCCTTGAAGTCAGCTCAGCCTTTCCCTAATGAAAAACTGTTTTTT. The rearrangement uses TRBV12-5 and TRBJ1-4; no clear D gene. From germline, CDR1 is LGHNT and CDR2 FRNRAP. This CDR3 has 17 amino acids.

This clone was seen ten or more times. The V gene is TRBV18, the J gene TRBJ2-2, with TRBD1 matching over 9 bases. CDR1 is KGHSH and CDR2 is LQKENI in the germline V gene. V trimming: 1 base; J trimming: 4 bases; junction bases outside the gene matches: 4. This CDR3 region has 16 residues. CDR3 in amino acids: CASSPRGQGSTGELFF. DNA for the CDR3: TGTGCCAGCTCACCACGGGGACAGGGTTCCACCGGGGAGCTGTTTTTT.

In this sample, this clone turned up a few times. The rearrangement uses TRBV29-1 and TRBJ1-1; 7 bases are a match to TRBD1. V was pared by 7 bases and J by 0 bases, with 11 bases of the junction left unmatched. This CDR3 has 15 amino acids. Germline assignment: CDR1 SQVTM and CDR2 ANQGSEA. The CDR3 loop is CSARQGWGMNTEAFF. DNA of the CDR3: TGCAGCGCACGACAGGGTTGGGGAATGAACACTGAAGCTTTCTTT.

The chain couples TRBV19 to TRBJ2-5; TRBD1 matches 7 bases. The CDR3 runs 13 residues. Per the germline V gene, CDR1 is LNHDA and CDR2 is SQIVND (reference sequence). V was pared by 2 bases and J by 6 bases, with 3 bases of the junction left unmatched. The CDR3 loop is CASSIKTGQTQYF. CDR3 sequence (DNA): TGTGCCAGTAGTATAAAGACAGGGCAGACCCAGTACTTC. Full variable domain (outside the CDR3, taken from reference TRBV19 and TRBJ2-5): DGGITQSPKYLFRKEGQNVTLSCEQNLNHDAMYWYRQDPGQGLRLIYYSQIVNDFQKGDIAEGYSVSREKKESFPLTVTSAQKNPTAFYLCASSIKTGQTQYFGPGTRLLVL.

The V and J genes are TRBV28 and TRBJ2-7; D is unclear. Germline V CDR1 and CDR2: MDHEN, SYDVKM. The CDR3 has 16 residues. The V and J ends lost 7 bases and 2 bases respectively, with 21 bases between them. DNA of the CDR3: TGTGCCAGCAAAGAACAGATTAACTCCCCTACCTACGAGCAGTACTTC. Its translation is CASKEQINSPTYEQYF. The whole variable domain, filled in from reference TRBV28 and TRBJ2-7, reads DVKVTQSSRYLVKRTGEKVFLECVQDMDHENMFWYRQDPGLGLRLIYFSYDVKMKEKGDIPEGYSVSREKKERFSLILESASTNQTSMYLCASKEQINSPTYEQYFGPGTRLTVT.

The chain carries TRBV30 and TRBJ2-3; 8 nucleotides match TRBD2. The CDR3 loop spans 14 amino acids. The germline gives CDR1 GTSNPN, CDR2 SVGIG (reference sequence). V gave up 1 base and J gave up 2 bases; unmatched junction bases: 2. CDR3 in DNA: TGTGCCTGGAGTGAAGCGGGAGACACAGATACGCAGTATTTT. Its translation: CAWSEAGDTDTQYF. Full variable domain (outside the CDR3, taken from reference TRBV30 and TRBJ2-3): SQTIHQWPATLVQPVGSPLSLECTVEGTSNPNLYWYRQAAGRGLQLLFYSVGIGQISSEVPQNLSASRPQDRQFILSSKKLLLSDSGFYLCAWSEAGDTDTQYFGPGTRLTVL.

The DNA of the CDR3 is TGTGCCAGCAGCCCCGGGACGGCGCTTAGCTCCTACGAGCAGTACTTC. This sequence encodes CASSPGTALSSYEQYF. V is TRBV9 and J is TRBJ2-7, with D perhaps matching TRBD1 or TRBD2 (5 bases each). The CDR3 consists of 16 residues. The germline V and J ends were trimmed by 4 bases and 0 bases, with 17 bases remaining between them. In germline, CDR1 is SGDLS, CDR2 YYNGEE.

The chain uses TRBV2 and TRBJ2-1; the match to TRBD1 covers 7 bases. The CDR3 totals 11 residues. The V segment lost 2 bases and the J segment 14 bases; nucleotides outside the gene matches: 3. Germline loops: CDR1 SNHLY, CDR2 FYNNEI. CDR3 in amino acids: CASSEYQGEFF. DNA of the CDR3: TGTGCCAGCAGTGAATACCAGGGGGAGTTCTTC.

This clone has a handful of counts. The same CDR3 is also encoded by other DNA sequences in this sample. The chain employs TRBV19 and TRBJ1-4, with D unresolved. Trimming took 6 bases from V and 5 from J, leaving 4 bases between them. The CDR3 sequence is 11 residues long. Germline V gene lookup returns CDR1 LNHDA and CDR2 SQIVND (reference sequence). In nucleotides, the CDR3 is TGTGCCAGTAGAGGGAATGAAAAACTGTTTTTT. It yields the protein CASRGNEKLFF.

This clone was seen only a few times. This chain uses TRBV28 with TRBJ2-3, with D tentatively TRBD1 (6 bases). V was trimmed by 2 bases and J by 7 bases, leaving 10 bases between them. CDR3 length: 13 residues. Germline CDR1 reads MDHEN; CDR2 reads SYDVKM. The CDR3 sequence: CASSLVGTNTQYF. The CDR3, as DNA: TGTGCCAGCAGTTTAGTCGGGACAAATACGCAGTATTTT.

This rearrangement joins TRBV4-2 to TRBJ2-1; the D gene is possibly TRBD2 (5 bases). Germline CDR1 reads LGHNA; CDR2 reads YNFKEQ. V lost 5 bases to trimming and J lost 7 bases, with 18 bases between them. There are 15 residues in the CDR3. CDR3 bases: TGTGCCAGCAGCTTAGTAACTAGTGAAGGGAATGAGCAGTTCTTC. It is translated as CASSLVTSEGNEQFF.

This clone was seen more than once but under ten times. DNA for the CDR3: TGTGCCAGCAGCTTAGGGCTAGCTAACGAGCAGTACTTC. This translates into CASSLGLANEQYF. The V and J genes are TRBV11-2 and TRBJ2-7; D perhaps matches TRBD2 (5 bases). CDR3 size: 13 residues. Trimming removed 1 base at V and 5 bases at J, with 9 bases between. The germline gives CDR1 SGHAT, CDR2 FQNNGV.

This clone was seen ten or more times. V usage is TRBV5-4 and J usage is TRBJ2-6, with TRBD2 matching 8 bases. The CDR3 is made up of 18 amino acids. The J segment lost 3 bases and the V segment lost 4 bases, leaving 12 bases of the junction unmatched. Germline values: CDR1 SGHNT, CDR2 YYREEE (reference sequence). The CDR3 sequence is CASSTRRFAGGGANVLTF. The DNA of the CDR3 is TGTGCCAGCAGCACGAGAAGGTTCGCGGGAGGTGGGGCCAACGTCCTGACTTTC.

This clone was seen more than once but under ten times. The V gene is TRBV19, the J gene TRBJ2-1; 7 nucleotides match TRBD1. The CDR3 is 15 residues long. The trim removed 4 bases at V and 2 bases at J, leaving 5 bases unmatched. CDR1 and CDR2 (germline): LNHDA, SQIVND (reference sequence). For the CDR3, the DNA is TGTGCCAGTAGTAGGGGGACAGTAACCTACAATGAGCAGTTCTTC. This translates into CASSRGTVTYNEQFF.

The gene calls are TRBV7-9 and TRBJ2-2, with TRBD1 identical over 9 bases. The ends lost 1 base at V and 2 bases at J; junction bases unmatched: 5. The CDR3 is 17 amino acids. Germline V gene sequence: CDR1 SEHNR, CDR2 FQNEAQ (reference sequence). In DNA form, the CDR3 reads TGTGCCAGCAGCTTAGTAGGGACAGGGATAAACACCGGGGAGCTGTTTTTT. It encodes CASSLVGTGINTGELFF.

This clone was found a few times. The rearrangement joins TRBV6-5 to TRBJ1-2; the D gene is possibly TRBD1 (5 bases). This CDR3 comprises 15 residues. V was shortened by 2 bases and J by 1 base, with 11 bases between the two germline ends. Germline values: CDR1 MNHEY, CDR2 SVGAGI. Here the CDR3 reads CASSYGGINNYGYTF. For the CDR3, the DNA is TGTGCCAGCAGTTACGGGGGGATTAATAACTATGGCTACACCTTC.

This clone has only a few counts. This chain uses TRBV29-1 with TRBJ1-4, with 9 bases fitting TRBD1. V dropped 6 bases and J dropped 8; count of bases not matched to a gene: 10. CDR3 size: 14 residues. Germline lookup yields CDR1 SQVTM and CDR2 ANQGSEA. CDR3 in DNA: TGCAGCGTGGACGTGACAGGGGGTAGGGAAAAACTGTTTTTT. It translates to CSVDVTGGREKLFF.

The chain has TRBV11-2 and TRBJ2-7, with 7 bases identical to TRBD2. With V trimmed by 5 bases and J by 4 bases, 11 bases remained unmatched. Germline assignment: CDR1 SGHAT and CDR2 FQNNGV. This CDR3 contains 15 residues. The CDR3 loop reads CASSRDYGRAYEQYF. The CDR3, as DNA: TGTGCCAGCAGCCGAGATTATGGGAGGGCGTACGAGCAGTACTTC.

The chain joins TRBV4-2 to TRBJ2-7, with D possibly being TRBD1 (5 bases). CDR1 is LGHNA and CDR2 is YNFKEQ in the germline V gene. V lost 2 bases and J 3 bases, leaving 14 bases between the germline ends. The CDR3 is 15 amino acids. CDR3 nucleotides: TGTGCCAGCAGCCAACTAAGTGCAGGGAACTACGAGCAGTACTTC. The encoded protein is CASSQLSAGNYEQYF.

This clone turned up a few times. The chain joins TRBV27 to TRBJ1-5; maybe TRBD1 (6 bases). Trimming stripped 6 bases from V and 2 bases from J, with 14 bases between. Germline loops: CDR1 MNHEY, CDR2 SMNVEV (reference sequence). This CDR3 comprises 15 residues. This CDR3 is CASSHQGLGNQPQHF. Written as DNA, the CDR3 is TGTGCCAGCAGCCATCAGGGGCTGGGCAATCAGCCCCAGCATTTT.